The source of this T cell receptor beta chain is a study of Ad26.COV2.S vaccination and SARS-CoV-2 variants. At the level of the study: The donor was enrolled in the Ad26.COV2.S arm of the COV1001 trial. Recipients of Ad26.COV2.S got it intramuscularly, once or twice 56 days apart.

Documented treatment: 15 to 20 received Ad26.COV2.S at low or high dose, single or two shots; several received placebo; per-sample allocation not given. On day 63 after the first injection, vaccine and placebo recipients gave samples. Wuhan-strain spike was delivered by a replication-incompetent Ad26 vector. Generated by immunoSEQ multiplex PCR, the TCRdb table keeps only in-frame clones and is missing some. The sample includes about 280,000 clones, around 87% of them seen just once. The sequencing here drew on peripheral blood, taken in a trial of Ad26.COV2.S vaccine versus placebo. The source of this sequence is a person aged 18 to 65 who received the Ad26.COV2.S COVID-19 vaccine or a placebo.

CDR3 region: CASSLGSGNTIYF. Written as DNA, the CDR3 is TGTGCCAGCAGCTTAGGGTCTGGAAACACCATATATTTT. The chain is built from TRBV11-2 and TRBJ1-3, with D unresolved. Germline lookup yields CDR1 SGHAT and CDR2 FQNNGV. V lost 1 base to trimming and J lost 1 base, with 2 bases between them. The CDR3 has 13 residues.